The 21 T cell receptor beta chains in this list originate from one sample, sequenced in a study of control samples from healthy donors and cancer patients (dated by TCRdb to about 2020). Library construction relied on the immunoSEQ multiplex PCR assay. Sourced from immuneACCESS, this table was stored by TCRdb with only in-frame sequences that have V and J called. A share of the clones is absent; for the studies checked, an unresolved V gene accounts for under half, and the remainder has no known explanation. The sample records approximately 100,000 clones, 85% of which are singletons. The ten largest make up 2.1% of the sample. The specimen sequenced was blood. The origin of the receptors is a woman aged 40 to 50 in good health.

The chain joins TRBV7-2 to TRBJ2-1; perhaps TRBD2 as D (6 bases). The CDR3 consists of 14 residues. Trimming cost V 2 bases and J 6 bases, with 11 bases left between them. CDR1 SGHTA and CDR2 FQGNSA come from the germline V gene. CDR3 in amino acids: CASSLQSGPNEQFF. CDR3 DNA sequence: TGTGCCAGCAGCTTACAAAGCGGGCCCAATGAGCAGTTCTTC.

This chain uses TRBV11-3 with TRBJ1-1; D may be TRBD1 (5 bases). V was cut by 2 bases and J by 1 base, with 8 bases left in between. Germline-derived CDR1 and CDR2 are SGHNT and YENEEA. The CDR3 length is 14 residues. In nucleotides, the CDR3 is TGTGCCAGCAGCTTATCGGGACCGAACACTGAAGCTTTCTTT. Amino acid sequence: CASSLSGPNTEAFF.

The CDR3 sequence: CASSYAPTGAKETQYF. Written as DNA, the CDR3 is TGTGCCAGCAGTTACGCTCCCACAGGAGCCAAAGAGACCCAGTACTTC. The chain combines TRBV6-2 or TRBV6-3 with TRBJ2-5, with D maybe TRBD1 (5 bases). The CDR3 covers 16 residues. V lost 2 bases and J lost 3, with 16 bases in between. Germline lookup yields CDR1 MNHEY and CDR2 SVGEGT.

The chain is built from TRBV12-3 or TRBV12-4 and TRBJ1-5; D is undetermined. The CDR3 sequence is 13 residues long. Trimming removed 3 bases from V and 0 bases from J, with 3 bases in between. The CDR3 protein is CASSLSSNQPQHF. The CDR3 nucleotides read TGTGCCAGCAGTTTGAGTAGCAATCAGCCCCAGCATTTT.

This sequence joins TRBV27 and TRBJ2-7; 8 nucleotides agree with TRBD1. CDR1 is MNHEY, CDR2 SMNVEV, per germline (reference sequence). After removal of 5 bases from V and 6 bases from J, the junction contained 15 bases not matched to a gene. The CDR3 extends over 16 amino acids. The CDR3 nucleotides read TGTGCCAGCAGTCTCGCCCAGGGGGCTGGTTCTCGCGAGCAGTACTTC. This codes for CASSLAQGAGSREQYF.

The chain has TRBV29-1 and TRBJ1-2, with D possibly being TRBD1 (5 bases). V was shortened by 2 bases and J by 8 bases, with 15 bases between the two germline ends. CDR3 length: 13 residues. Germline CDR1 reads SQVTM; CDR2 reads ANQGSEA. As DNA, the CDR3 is TGCAGCGTTGAACATTTGGGGACGGAGGGCTACACCTTC. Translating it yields CSVEHLGTEGYTF. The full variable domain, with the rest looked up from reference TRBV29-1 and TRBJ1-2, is SAVISQKPSRDICQRGTSLTIQCQVDSQVTMMFWYRQQPGQSLTLIATANQGSEATYESGFVIDKFPISRPNLTFSTLTVSNMSPEDSSIYLCSVEHLGTEGYTFGSGTRLTVV.

The CDR3 DNA sequence: TGTGCCAGCCTGAATTTAAACACCATATATTTT. Translation gives CASLNLNTIYF. The V call is TRBV3-1 (or the pseudogene TRBV3-2), the J call TRBJ1-3, with no clear D. CDR1 LGHDT and CDR2 YNNKEL come from the germline V gene (reference sequence). The CDR3 has 11 amino acids. Trimming shortened V by 8 bases and J by 6 bases, and 8 bases separated the two germline ends.

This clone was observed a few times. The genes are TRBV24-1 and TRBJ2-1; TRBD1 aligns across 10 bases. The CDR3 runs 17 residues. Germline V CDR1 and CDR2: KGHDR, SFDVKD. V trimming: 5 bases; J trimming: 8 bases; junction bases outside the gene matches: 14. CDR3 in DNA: TGTGCCACCAGTGCCCCGGCGGGGGACAGGGGATTTGATGAGCAGTTCTTC. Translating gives CATSAPAGDRGFDEQFF.

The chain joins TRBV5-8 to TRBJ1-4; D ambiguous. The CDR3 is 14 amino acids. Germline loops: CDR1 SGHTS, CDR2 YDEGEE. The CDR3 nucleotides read TGTGCTCTACCCCGGGTTTCAACTAATGAAAAACTGTTTTTT. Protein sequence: CALPRVSTNEKLFF.

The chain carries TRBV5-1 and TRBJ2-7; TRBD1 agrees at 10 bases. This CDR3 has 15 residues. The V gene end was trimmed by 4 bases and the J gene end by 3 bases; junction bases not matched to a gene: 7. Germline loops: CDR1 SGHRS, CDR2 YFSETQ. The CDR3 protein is CASSPGGTGVYEQYF. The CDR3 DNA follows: TGCGCCAGCAGCCCTGGGGGGACAGGGGTCTACGAGCAGTACTTC.

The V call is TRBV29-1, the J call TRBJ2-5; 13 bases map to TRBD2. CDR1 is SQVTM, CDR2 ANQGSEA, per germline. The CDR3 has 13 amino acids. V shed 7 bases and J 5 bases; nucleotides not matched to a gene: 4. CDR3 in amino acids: CSASLAGGETQYF. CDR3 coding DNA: TGCAGCGCATCACTAGCGGGGGGGGAGACCCAGTACTTC.

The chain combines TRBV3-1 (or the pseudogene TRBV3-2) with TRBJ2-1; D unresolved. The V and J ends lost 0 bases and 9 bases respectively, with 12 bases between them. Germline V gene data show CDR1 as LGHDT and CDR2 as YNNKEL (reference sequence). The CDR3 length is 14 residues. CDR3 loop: CASSQESLAAEQFF. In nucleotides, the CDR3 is TGTGCCAGCAGCCAAGAGAGCTTGGCGGCTGAGCAGTTCTTC.

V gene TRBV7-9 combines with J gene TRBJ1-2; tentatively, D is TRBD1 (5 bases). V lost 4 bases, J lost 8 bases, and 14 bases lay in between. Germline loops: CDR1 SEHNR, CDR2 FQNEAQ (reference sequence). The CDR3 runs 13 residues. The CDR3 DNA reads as TGTGCCAGCAGCTGGATCAGGGCGGAAGGCTACACCTTC. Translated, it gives CASSWIRAEGYTF.

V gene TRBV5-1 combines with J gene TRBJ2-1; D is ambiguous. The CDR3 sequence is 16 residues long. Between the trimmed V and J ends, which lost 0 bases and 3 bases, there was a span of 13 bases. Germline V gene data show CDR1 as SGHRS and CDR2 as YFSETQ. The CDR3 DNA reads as TGCGCCAGCAGCTTGGCCGTACAGCTTGGCTACAATGAGCAGTTCTTC. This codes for CASSLAVQLGYNEQFF.

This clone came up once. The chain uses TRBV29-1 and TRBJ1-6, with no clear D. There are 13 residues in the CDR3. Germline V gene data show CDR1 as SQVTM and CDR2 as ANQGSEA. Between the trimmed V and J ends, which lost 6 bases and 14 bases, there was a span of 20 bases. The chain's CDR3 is CSVALPHGVALHF. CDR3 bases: TGCAGCGTCGCACTCCCTCATGGCGTCGCCCTCCACTTT.

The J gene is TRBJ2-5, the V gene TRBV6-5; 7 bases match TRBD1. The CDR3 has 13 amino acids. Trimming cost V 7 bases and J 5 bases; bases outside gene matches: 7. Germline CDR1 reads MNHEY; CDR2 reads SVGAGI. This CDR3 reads CASTHRGWETQYF. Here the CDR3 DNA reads TGTGCCAGCACTCACAGGGGTTGGGAGACCCAGTACTTC.

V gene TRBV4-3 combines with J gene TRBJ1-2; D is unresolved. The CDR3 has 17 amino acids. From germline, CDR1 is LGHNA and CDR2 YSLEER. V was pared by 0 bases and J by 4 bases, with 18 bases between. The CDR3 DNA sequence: TGCGCCAGCAGCCAAGATTTGAGGGTCTACTATGTCTATGGCTACACCTTC. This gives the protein CASSQDLRVYYVYGYTF.

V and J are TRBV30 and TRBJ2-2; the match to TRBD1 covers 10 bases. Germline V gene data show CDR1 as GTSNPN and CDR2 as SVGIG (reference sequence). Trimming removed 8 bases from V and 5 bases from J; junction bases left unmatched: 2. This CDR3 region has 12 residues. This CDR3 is CAGDRGTGELFF. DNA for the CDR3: TGTGCCGGGGACAGGGGAACCGGGGAGCTGTTTTTT.

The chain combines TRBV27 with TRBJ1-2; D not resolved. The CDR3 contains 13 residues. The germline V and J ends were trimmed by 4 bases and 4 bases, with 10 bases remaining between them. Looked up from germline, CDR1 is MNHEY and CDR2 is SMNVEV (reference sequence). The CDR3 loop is CASSWENAYGYTF. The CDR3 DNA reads TGTGCCAGCAGTTGGGAGAACGCCTATGGCTACACCTTC.

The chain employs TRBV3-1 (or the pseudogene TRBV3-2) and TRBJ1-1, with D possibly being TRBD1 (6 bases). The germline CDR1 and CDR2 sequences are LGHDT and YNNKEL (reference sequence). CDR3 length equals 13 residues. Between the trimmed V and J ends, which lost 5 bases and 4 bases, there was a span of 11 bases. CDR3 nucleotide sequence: TGTGCCAGCAGCAAACCACAGGGCACTGAAGCTTTCTTT. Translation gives CASSKPQGTEAFF.

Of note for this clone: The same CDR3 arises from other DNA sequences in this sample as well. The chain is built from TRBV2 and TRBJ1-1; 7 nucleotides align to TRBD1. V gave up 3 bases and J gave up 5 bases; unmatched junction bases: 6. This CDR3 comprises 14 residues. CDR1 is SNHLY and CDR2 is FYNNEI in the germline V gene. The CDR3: CASSETAGGTEAFF. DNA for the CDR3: TGTGCCAGCAGTGAGACGGCAGGGGGTACTGAAGCTTTCTTT.